The 21 T cell receptor beta chains listed next were all sequenced from one sample in a study of CD8 T cells in ankylosing spondylitis. Study results and caveats: Seemingly distinctive of ankylosing spondylitis blood was a TCR beta motif formed by eight highly homologous variants.

TCRdb used MiXCR to reprocess the 5' RACE reads, holding one entry per CDR3 protein. The sample includes around 770,000 distinct CDR3 sequences, about 11% of them seen just once. For these TCRs, the target antigens are not known. Sequences were obtained from blood, either unsorted or a sorted T cell fraction (not recorded which). These TCRs come from a male donor with ankylosing spondylitis.

The table lists this clonotype with a few counts. The chain recombines TRBV4-3 with TRBJ2-7; D is undetermined. CDR3 length: 14 residues. V lost 1 base, J lost 3 bases, and 10 bases lay in between. Germline V CDR1 and CDR2: LGHNA, YSLEER. The CDR3 protein is CASSQGAGYYEQYF. The CDR3 nucleotides read TGCGCCAGCAGCCAAGGGGCAGGATACTACGAGCAGTACTTC.

The sample holds many counts of this clonotype. The rearrangement links TRBV29-1 to TRBJ1-1; 7 nucleotides match TRBD1. Germline CDR1 SQVTM, CDR2 ANQGSEA. This CDR3 has 13 residues. J was trimmed by 1 base and V by 3 bases; bases with no gene match: 2. CDR3 in DNA: TGCAGCGTTGAGCGGGACAGGAACACTGAAGCTTTCTTT. Translated: CSVERDRNTEAFF.

This clonotype was detected a few times. The chain uses TRBV7-8 and TRBJ2-5; perhaps TRBD1 as D (6 bases). This CDR3 has 16 amino acids. Germline CDR1 is SGHVS and CDR2 is FQNEAQ. Trimming cost V 5 bases and J 5 bases, with 21 bases left between them. The CDR3 is CASSRGTGFTGETQYF. The DNA of the CDR3 is TGTGCCAGCAGCCGGGGTACAGGGTTTACGGGGGAGACCCAGTACTTC.

At least ten counts were recorded for this clonotype. The chain is built from TRBV7-2 and TRBJ2-1, with D possibly being TRBD1 or TRBD2 (5 bases each). Germline CDR1 SGHTA, CDR2 FQGNSA. Between the trimmed V and J ends, which lost 5 bases and 5 bases, there was a span of 22 bases. The CDR3 runs 17 residues. The CDR3 coding sequence is TGTGCCAGCAGCCAGGGACGGAGTCTAGGGGTAAACAATGAGCAGTTCTTC. Protein: CASSQGRSLGVNNEQFF.

The sample holds many counts of this clonotype. This chain joins TRBV18 and TRBJ2-1, with TRBD2 as a possible D gene (5 bases). In germline, CDR1 is KGHSH, CDR2 LQKENI. This CDR3 has 16 amino acids. V lost 3 bases and J 0 bases, leaving 12 bases between the germline ends. The CDR3 region is CASSPAKRHSYNEQFF. CDR3 coding DNA: TGTGCCAGCTCACCTGCCAAGCGGCACTCCTACAATGAGCAGTTCTTC.

The chain joins TRBV4-1 to TRBJ2-3; D is unresolved. The CDR3 has 14 amino acids. CDR1 and CDR2 (germline): MGHRA, YSYEKL. V lost 4 bases and J 1 base, leaving 9 bases between the germline ends. CDR3 DNA: TGCGCCAGCAGCCCCATACGGGGCACAGATACGCAGTATTTT. Translated: CASSPIRGTDTQYF.

The chain has TRBV7-2 and TRBJ2-7; D unclear. Between the trimmed V and J ends, which lost 5 bases and 0 bases, there was a span of 17 bases. The CDR3 has 16 amino acids. Per the germline V gene, CDR1 is SGHTA and CDR2 is FQGNSA. CDR3 nucleotide sequence: TGTGCCAGCAGCCCGTCTTTTGGCAGGAGCTCCTACGAGCAGTACTTC. Encoded protein: CASSPSFGRSSYEQYF.

This clonotype was counted between two and nine times. The chain couples TRBV20-1 to TRBJ1-1, with TRBD1 matching 10 bases. Germline trimming cut 5 bases from V and 6 bases from J; bases unmatched to any gene: 12. This CDR3 is 15 amino acids long. CDR1 is DFQATT, CDR2 SNEGSKA, per germline (reference sequence). The CDR3 spells CSALRVTGGRSEAFF. The CDR3 DNA reads TGCAGTGCTTTGAGAGTGACAGGGGGCCGATCTGAAGCTTTCTTT.

The CDR3 sequence: CSAREGHRGETQYF. In DNA, the CDR3 is TGCAGTGCTAGAGAGGGACACCGCGGAGAGACCCAGTACTTC. The rearrangement uses TRBV20-1 and TRBJ2-5; the D gene is possibly TRBD1 (6 bases). This CDR3 contains 14 residues. Trimming stripped 0 bases from V and 4 bases from J, with 12 bases between. The germline CDR1 and CDR2 sequences are DFQATT and SNEGSKA (reference sequence).

The CDR3 loop is CATGTKYQETQYF. Written as DNA, the CDR3 is TGTGCCACAGGAACAAAGTACCAAGAGACCCAGTACTTC. This sequence joins TRBV2 and TRBJ2-5; no reliable D call. CDR1 SNHLY and CDR2 FYNNEI come from the germline V gene. The CDR3 totals 13 residues. V lost 10 bases and J 0 bases, leaving 12 bases between the germline ends.

This clonotype was seen only a few times. The rearrangement links TRBV20-1 to TRBJ1-1; possibly TRBD1 for D (5 bases). This CDR3 region has 17 residues. Germline V gene lookup returns CDR1 DFQATT and CDR2 SNEGSKA (reference sequence). Trimming took off 1 base at V and 4 bases at J, with 22 bases between the two ends. The DNA of the CDR3 is TGCAGTGCTAGAGGGGACCTTGGCCGAGAGGCGCTCACTGAAGCTTTCTTT. It specifies CSARGDLGREALTEAFF.

CDR3 in DNA: TGTGCCAGCAGCCAAGCCCGGGGACTAGCGGGAGGATCTAGCACAGATACGCAGTATTTT. It translates to CASSQARGLAGGSSTDTQYF. The rearrangement uses TRBV4-2 and TRBJ2-3; the match to TRBD2 covers 15 bases. In germline, CDR1 is LGHNA, CDR2 YNFKEQ. V was clipped by 1 base and J by 0 bases; unmatched bases: 8. The CDR3 covers 20 residues.

Note on this clonotype: At one of its ends the junction is not consistent with the germline gene, which may arise from a read error. The J gene is TRBJ2-7, the V gene TRBV12-3 or TRBV12-4; 9 bases are shared with TRBD2. CDR3 length: 15 residues. As DNA, the CDR3 is TGTGCCAGCAGGGGCCCGGGACTAGCTCAAAGGATGGCGGACTTC. Protein: CASRGPGLAQRMADF.

This chain joins TRBV18 and TRBJ2-7, with 9 bases lining up with TRBD1. After removal of 3 bases from V and 4 bases from J, the junction contained 10 bases not matched to a gene. The CDR3 sequence is 16 residues long. Germline V gene lookup returns CDR1 KGHSH and CDR2 LQKENI. CDR3 residues: CASSPASGTGFYEQYF. CDR3 nucleotide sequence: TGTGCCAGCTCACCTGCGTCTGGGACAGGGTTTTACGAGCAGTACTTC.

This chain connects TRBV12-3 or TRBV12-4 to TRBJ1-2; D is uncertain. V was cut by 6 bases and J by 2 bases, with 10 bases left in between. The CDR3 has 13 residues. The DNA of the CDR3 is TGTGCCAGCAGCCCGGCGGTGAACTATGGCTACACCTTC. Amino acids: CASSPAVNYGYTF.

The V and J genes are TRBV20-1 and TRBJ2-7; D is uncertain. The germline V gene encodes CDR1 DFQATT and CDR2 SNEGSKA (reference sequence). V lost 0 bases to trimming and J lost 3 bases, with 12 bases between them. The CDR3 totals 14 residues. The CDR3 protein is CSARDPLIGYEQYF. The DNA for the CDR3 is TGCAGTGCTAGAGACCCCCTCATAGGCTACGAGCAGTACTTC.

The rearrangement joins TRBV20-1 to TRBJ2-5; unclear D gene. V lost 6 bases and J lost 7, with 24 bases in between. The CDR3 spans 15 residues. Germline CDR1 is DFQATT and CDR2 is SNEGSKA (reference sequence). The DNA for the CDR3 is TGCAGTGCCGTGGGGTCAGTATCGGCTGGATCGACCCAGTACTTC. Protein product: CSAVGSVSAGSTQYF.

Only a few counts were recorded for this clonotype. V gene TRBV20-1 combines with J gene TRBJ2-3, with D perhaps TRBD1 (5 bases). Looked up from germline, CDR1 is DFQATT and CDR2 is SNEGSKA (reference sequence). This CDR3 is built from 18 residues. V lost 1 base to trimming and J lost 2 bases, with 22 bases between them. This CDR3 is CSARASNIKTENTDTQYF. Written as DNA, the CDR3 is TGCAGTGCTAGAGCCTCTAATATTAAGACAGAGAACACAGATACGCAGTATTTT.

The rearrangement joins TRBV20-1 to TRBJ2-5; 13 bases map to TRBD2. The trim removed 3 bases at V and 2 bases at J, leaving 3 bases unmatched. Per the germline V gene, CDR1 is DFQATT and CDR2 is SNEGSKA (reference sequence). The CDR3 length is 15 residues. The CDR3 is CSARMTSGGQETQYF. The CDR3 region has the DNA TGCAGTGCTAGGATGACTAGCGGGGGGCAAGAGACCCAGTACTTC.

This clonotype was seen a handful of times. The J gene is TRBJ2-1, the V gene TRBV27; 10 bases match TRBD2. Germline assignment: CDR1 MNHEY and CDR2 SMNVEV (reference sequence). The CDR3 has 16 amino acids. The V segment lost 5 bases and the J segment 5 bases; nucleotides outside the gene matches: 9. The CDR3 bases are TGTGCCAGCAGTCTATACCTAGCGGGGGTTAACAATGAGCAGTTCTTC. It specifies CASSLYLAGVNNEQFF.

The chain carries TRBV6-1 and TRBJ2-1; 11 nucleotides match TRBD2. V gave up 6 bases and J gave up 4 bases; unmatched junction bases: 5. This CDR3 has 15 amino acids. CDR1 is MNHNS and CDR2 is SASEGT in the germline V gene. The CDR3 bases are TGTGCCAGCAGCGCAATAGCGGGGGGGTACAATGAGCAGTTCTTC. Its translation is CASSAIAGGYNEQFF.